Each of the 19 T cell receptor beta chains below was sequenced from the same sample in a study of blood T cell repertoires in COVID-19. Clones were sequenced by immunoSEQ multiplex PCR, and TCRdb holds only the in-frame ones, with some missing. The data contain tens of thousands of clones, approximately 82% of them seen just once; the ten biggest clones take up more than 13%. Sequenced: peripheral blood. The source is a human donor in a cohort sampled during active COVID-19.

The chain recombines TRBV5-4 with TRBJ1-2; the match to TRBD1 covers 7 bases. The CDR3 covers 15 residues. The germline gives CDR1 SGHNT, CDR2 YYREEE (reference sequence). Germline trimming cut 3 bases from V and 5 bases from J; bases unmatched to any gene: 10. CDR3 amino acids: CASSSNRGGGYGYTF. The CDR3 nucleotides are TGTGCCAGCAGCTCAAACAGGGGAGGTGGATATGGCTACACCTTC.

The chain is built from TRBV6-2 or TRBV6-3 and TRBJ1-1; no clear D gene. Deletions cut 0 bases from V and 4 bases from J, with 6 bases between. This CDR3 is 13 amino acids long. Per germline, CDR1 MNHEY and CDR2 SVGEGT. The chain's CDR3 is CASSYSTVTEAFF. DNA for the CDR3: TGTGCCAGCAGTTACTCCACAGTCACTGAAGCTTTCTTT.

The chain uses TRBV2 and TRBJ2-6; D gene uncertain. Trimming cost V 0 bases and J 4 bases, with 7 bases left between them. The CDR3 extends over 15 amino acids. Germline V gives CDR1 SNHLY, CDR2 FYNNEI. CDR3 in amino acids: CASSEALLGANVLTF. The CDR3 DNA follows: TGTGCCAGCAGTGAAGCACTCTTGGGGGCCAACGTCCTGACTTTC.

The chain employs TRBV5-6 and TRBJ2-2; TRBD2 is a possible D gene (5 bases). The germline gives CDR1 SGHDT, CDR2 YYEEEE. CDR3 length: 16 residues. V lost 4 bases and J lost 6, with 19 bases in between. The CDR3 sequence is CASSQRGKWKAGELFF. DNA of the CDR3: TGTGCCAGCAGCCAACGGGGAAAGTGGAAAGCCGGGGAGCTGTTTTTT.

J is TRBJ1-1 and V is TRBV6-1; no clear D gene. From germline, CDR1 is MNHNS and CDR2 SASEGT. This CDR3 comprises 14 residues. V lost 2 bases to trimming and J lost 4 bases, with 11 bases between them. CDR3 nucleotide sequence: TGTGCCAGCAGTGAACTTCGGGTTACCACTGAAGCTTTCTTT. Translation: CASSELRVTTEAFF.

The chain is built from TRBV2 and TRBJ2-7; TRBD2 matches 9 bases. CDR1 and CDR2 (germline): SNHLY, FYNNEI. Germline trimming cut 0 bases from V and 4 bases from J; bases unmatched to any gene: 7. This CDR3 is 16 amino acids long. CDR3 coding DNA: TGTGCCAGCAGTGAAGCGCAATCTAGCGGGGAATACGAGCAGTACTTC. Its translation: CASSEAQSSGEYEQYF.

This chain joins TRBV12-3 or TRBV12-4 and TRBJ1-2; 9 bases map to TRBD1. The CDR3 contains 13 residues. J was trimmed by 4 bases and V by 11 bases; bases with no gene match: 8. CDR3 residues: CAVSQGAGYGYTF. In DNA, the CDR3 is TGTGCCGTATCACAGGGGGCGGGCTATGGCTACACCTTC.

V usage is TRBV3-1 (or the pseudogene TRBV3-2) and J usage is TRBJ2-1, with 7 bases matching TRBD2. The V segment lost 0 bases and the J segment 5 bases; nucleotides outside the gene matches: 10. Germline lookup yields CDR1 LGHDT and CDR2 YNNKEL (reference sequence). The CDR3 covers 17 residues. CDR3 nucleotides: TGTGCCAGCAGCCAAGAGGGGGGGAGTCCCATCCACAATGAGCAGTTCTTC. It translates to CASSQEGGSPIHNEQFF.

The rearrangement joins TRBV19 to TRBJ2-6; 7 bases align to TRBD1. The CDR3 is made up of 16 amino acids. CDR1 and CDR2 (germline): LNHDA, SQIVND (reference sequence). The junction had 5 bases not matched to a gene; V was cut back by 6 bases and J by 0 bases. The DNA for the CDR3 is TGTGCCAGTAGAGTCGGGGACAGCTCTGGGGCCAACGTCCTGACTTTC. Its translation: CASRVGDSSGANVLTF.

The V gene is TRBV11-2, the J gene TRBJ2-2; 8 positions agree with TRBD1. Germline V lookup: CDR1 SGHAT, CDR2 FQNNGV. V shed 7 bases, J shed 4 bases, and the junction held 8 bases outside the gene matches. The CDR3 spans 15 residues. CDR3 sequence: CASTISQGVTGELFF. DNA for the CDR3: TGTGCCAGCACCATTTCACAGGGGGTCACCGGGGAGCTGTTTTTT.

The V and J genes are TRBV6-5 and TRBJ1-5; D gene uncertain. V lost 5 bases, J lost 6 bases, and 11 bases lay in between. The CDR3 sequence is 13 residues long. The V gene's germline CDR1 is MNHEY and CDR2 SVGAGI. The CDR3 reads CASSPNPSQPQHF. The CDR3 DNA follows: TGTGCCAGCAGTCCAAACCCTAGTCAGCCCCAGCATTTT.

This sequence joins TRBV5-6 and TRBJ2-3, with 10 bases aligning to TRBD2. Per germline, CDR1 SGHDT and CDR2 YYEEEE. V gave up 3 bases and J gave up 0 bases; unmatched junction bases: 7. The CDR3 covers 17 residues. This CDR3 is CASSSLWTSGSTDTQYF. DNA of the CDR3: TGTGCCAGCAGCTCCCTTTGGACTAGCGGAAGCACAGATACGCAGTATTTT.

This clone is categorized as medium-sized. CDR3 protein: CASSPHSSNQPQHF. Written as DNA, the CDR3 is TGTGCCAGCAGCCCACATTCCAGCAATCAGCCCCAGCATTTT. The rearrangement links TRBV28 to TRBJ1-5; unclear D gene. In germline, CDR1 is MDHEN, CDR2 SYDVKM. V shed 6 bases and J shed 1 base, with 10 bases lying between them. The CDR3 contains 14 residues.

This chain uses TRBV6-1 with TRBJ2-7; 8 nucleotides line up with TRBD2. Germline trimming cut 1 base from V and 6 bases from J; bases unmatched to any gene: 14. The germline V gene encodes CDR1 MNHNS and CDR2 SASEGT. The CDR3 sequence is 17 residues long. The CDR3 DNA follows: TGTGCCAGCAGTGAAGTCTTTAAGCGGGAGCCCCCCGCCGAGCAGTACTTC. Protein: CASSEVFKREPPAEQYF.

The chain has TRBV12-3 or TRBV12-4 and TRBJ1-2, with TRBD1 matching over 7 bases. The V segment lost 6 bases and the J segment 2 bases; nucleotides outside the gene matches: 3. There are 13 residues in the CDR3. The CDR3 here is CASRGTANYGYTF. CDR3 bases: TGTGCCAGCAGGGGGACAGCCAACTATGGCTACACCTTC.

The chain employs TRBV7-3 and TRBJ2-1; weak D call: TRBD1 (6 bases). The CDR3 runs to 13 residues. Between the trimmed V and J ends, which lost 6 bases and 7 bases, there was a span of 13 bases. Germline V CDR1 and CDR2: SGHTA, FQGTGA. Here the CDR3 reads CASSRSRGNEQFF. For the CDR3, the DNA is TGTGCCAGCAGTCGAAGCAGGGGTAATGAGCAGTTCTTC.

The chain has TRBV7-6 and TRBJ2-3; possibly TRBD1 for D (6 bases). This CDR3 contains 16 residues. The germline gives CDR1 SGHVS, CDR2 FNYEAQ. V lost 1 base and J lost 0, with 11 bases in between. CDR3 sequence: CASSLDRALSTDTQYF. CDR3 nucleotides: TGTGCCAGCAGCTTAGACAGGGCCCTGAGCACAGATACGCAGTATTTT.

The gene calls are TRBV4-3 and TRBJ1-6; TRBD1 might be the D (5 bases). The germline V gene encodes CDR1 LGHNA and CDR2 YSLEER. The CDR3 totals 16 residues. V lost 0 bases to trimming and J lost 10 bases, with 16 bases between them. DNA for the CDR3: TGCGCCAGCAGCCAAGATCCCGATGCAGGGTACTCACCCCTCCACTTT. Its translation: CASSQDPDAGYSPLHF.

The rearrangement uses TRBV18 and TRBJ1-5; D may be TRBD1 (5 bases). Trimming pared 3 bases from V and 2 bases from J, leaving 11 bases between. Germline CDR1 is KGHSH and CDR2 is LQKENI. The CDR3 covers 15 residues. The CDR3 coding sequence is TGTGCCAGCTCACCTTGGGGGGACGGCAATCAGCCCCAGCATTTT. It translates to CASSPWGDGNQPQHF.